The T cell receptor (beta chain) described here comes from a study of T cell changes during pregnancy in multiple sclerosis. J gave up 4 bases and V 6 bases, and 5 bases lay outside the gene matches. The germline gives CDR1 LNHNV, CDR2 YYDKDF (reference sequence). The CDR3 runs to 13 residues. Using immunoSEQ multiplex PCR, the repertoire was profiled, and TCRdb retains in-frame clones only, with some absent. Among 80,000 or so clones listed, under 95% were seen once. This chain joins TRBV15 and TRBJ1-2; 7 positions match TRBD1. This sequence was found in a female donor with multiple sclerosis, enrolled in a pregnancy study. The specimen comprised peripheral blood, sampled before pregnancy. Here the CDR3 reads CATSTGERYGYTF. CDR3 bases: TGTGCCACCAGTACAGGGGAACGCTATGGCTACACCTTC.